This T cell receptor beta chain was obtained from a study of cytomegalovirus exposure and HLA in healthy donors (dated by TCRdb to 2017 to 2019). In the study overall: According to a later analysis, the 120 or so validation repertoires were produced on the same platform as the 600 to 850 repertoires of the first cohort. The aim of the study was to test whether cataloging public T cell receptors could identify signatures of past pathogen exposure. Along with the roughly 700-subject first cohort, a separate validation cohort of around 110 different subjects was used. To predict cytomegalovirus infection status, the study brought together high-throughput TCR immunosequencing, statistical association of individual TCRs with disease status, and machine learning. Study-wide conclusions, independent of this receptor: A later analysis found that TCRs clustered in the first cohort also tended to co-occur in the 100 to 150 validation repertoires, with 94% of cluster scores above 0. In vitro tests confirmed that a few of the cytomegalovirus-associated TCR beta chains recognize cytomegalovirus antigens. In both the original and validation cohorts, the classifier was reported to diagnose cytomegalovirus status with high specificity and sensitivity. It was suggested by the authors that the approach could potentially be generalized to other disease states and immunological phenotypes. A later analysis had no HLA typing for the validation cohort, so co-occurrence there was scored across all 130 or so repertoires. The study listed 150 to 200 TCR beta chains as associated with cytomegalovirus. Most TCR sequences were seen in very few donors, while some public TCRs were found in many individuals.

Concerning this clone: This clone's antigen is unknown. No qualities accompany the bases; no much larger clone lies one base away.

Separate from the roughly 650-subject first cohort, the validation cohort of over 90 subjects was the group to which the donors belonged. Sequences KGHSH (CDR1) and LQKENI (CDR2) are obtained from the germline V gene. Relative to germline, V is missing 6 bases and J is missing 3 bases, with 3 bases of the junction outside any gene match. From its cysteine to its phenylalanine, the CDR3 spans 13 amino acids. Only the CDR3 part of the read is kept: 39 bases, read in frame from the first base. Library preparation was by the immunoSEQ multiplex PCR assay. In the paper's pipeline: A statistical classification framework was developed to diagnose cytomegalovirus status using the catalog of TCR beta chain sequences. TCRdb's version of the immuneACCESS table is confined to in-frame rearrangements and falls short of the full clone set. An unresolved V gene accounts for under half of the shortfall where checked; the remainder is of unknown origin. The V and J calls and the clone size are those of that table, but D and trimming were determined from the DNA. This sample holds about 110,000 clones; 85% to 90% were observed only once. Of the sample, less than 2.5% falls within the top ten clones.

Recombination connected TRBV18 to TRBJ2-5, with 8 bases matching TRBD1. Sequencing used PBMCs. This TCR was sampled from a woman younger than 35 in good health and CMV-seronegative. CDR3 protein: CASSAGQEETQYF. The nucleotide sequence reads as follows: TGTGCCAGCTCTGCGGGACAGGAAGAGACCCAGTACTTC.